Described below is a single TCR beta chain sequence and its context. The V gene's germline CDR1 is MDHEN and CDR2 SYDVKM. The CDR3 is 12 residues long. Trimming at V came to 10 bases and at J to 5 bases, leaving 6 bases not matched to a gene. This entry is derived from a study of cytomegalovirus exposure and HLA in healthy donors. 60 Vbeta and 13 Jbeta primers were used in PCR. Measured with immunoSEQ multiplex PCR; TCRdb has only the in-frame clones, and not every one. The sample shows a few hundred thousand clones, 80% of them seen only once. The chain joins TRBV28 to TRBJ1-2; 8 bases map to TRBD1. The sequence came from a girl aged 2 to 10 in good health and CMV-seronegative. The sample was PBMCs. CDR3 nucleotides: TGTGCCATTAGGACAGGGTCGTATGGCTACACCTTC. Translating gives CAIRTGSYGYTF.